The rows below give T cell receptor beta chains drawn from one sample of a study of PD-L1 blockade in urothelial cancer. TCRdb's copy holds only in-frame clones and misses some; the assay was immunoSEQ multiplex PCR. The data show about 95,000 clones, 90% seen once. Sample: PBMCs, taken around atezolizumab (anti-PD-L1) treatment. Every receptor here comes from a man aged 55-75 years with urothelial cancer. Both conserved end residues are part of each CDR3. D genes are given only for firm matches. The size field is filled for only some rows; it gives once, few, many or a size class.

j_call,d_call,clone_size,v_call,cdr3_nt,cdr3_aa
TRBJ2-1,TRBD2,-,TRBV9,TGTGCCAGCTCTAGGACTAGCGGGAACAATGAGCAGTTCTTC,CASSRTSGNNEQFF
TRBJ1-3,-,-,TRBV5-4,TGTGCCAGCAGCCCTCTCGGGGGGTACACCATATATTTT,CASSPLGGYTIYF
TRBJ1-2,-,once,TRBV6-5,TGTGCCAGCAGTTGGGGACGGGGGGAGGGATCGGGCTACACCTTC,CASSWGRGEGSGYTF
TRBJ1-3,TRBD1,-,TRBV4-3,TGCGCCAGCAGCCAAGATCAGGGGACAGGTTATACCCTGAGCTCTGGAAACACCATATATTTT,CASSQDQGTGYTLSSGNTIYF
TRBJ2-7,TRBD2,-,TRBV11-2,TGTGCCAGCAGCCCCGGACTAGCGGGAAACTACGAGCAGTACTTC,CASSPGLAGNYEQYF
TRBJ1-3,-,-,TRBV11-1,TGTGCCAGCAGCTTACCAGGGGAGTTCTCCCGCGGAAACACCATATATTTT,CASSLPGEFSRGNTIYF
TRBJ2-7,-,-,TRBV7-6,TGTGCCAGCAGCTTAGTCCCACAGGGTGGGGAGCAGTACTTC,CASSLVPQGGEQYF
TRBJ2-3,TRBD2,-,TRBV9,TGTGCCAGCAGCCCGTTCTTTCGCGGGGGGTTAGATTTT,CASSPFFRGGLDF
TRBJ2-5,TRBD2,-,TRBV5-1,TGCGCCAGCAGCCGCCCCGCTAGCGGGATGAGTGAGACCCAGTACTTC,CASSRPASGMSETQYF
TRBJ2-3,TRBD2,-,TRBV10-2,TGCGCCAGCAAGGCGGGGACTAGTAGCACAGATACGCAGTATTTT,CASKAGTSSTDTQYF
TRBJ2-1,TRBD1,once,TRBV23-1,TGCGCCAGCAGTCAAACAGGGGAAGATGAGCAGTTCTTC,CASSQTGEDEQFF
TRBJ2-7,-,-,TRBV6-5,TGTGCCAGCAGTACACCTACAGGGGGGGTCGGCGAGCAGTACTTC,CASSTPTGGVGEQYF
TRBJ2-5,TRBD1,-,TRBV11-2,TGTGCCAGCAGCCCAGGTTCGGTCGGCCAGGGGGCCTTGGAGACCCAGTACTTC,CASSPGSVGQGALETQYF
TRBJ2-1,TRBD2,-,TRBV29-1,TGCAGCGTTGCTAGCGGGTCCCACAATGAGCAGTTCTTC,CSVASGSHNEQFF
TRBJ2-1,TRBD2,-,TRBV28,TGTGCCAGCAGGTTGGGGGGGGCAGGTCGGTTGCGGGAGGGCCGAAATGAGCAGTTCTTC,CASRLGGAGRLREGRNEQFF
TRBJ1-6,-,-,TRBV7-3,TGTGCCAGCAGCGGGGGGGGTTCCGTCGCGGGCTCCTATAATTCACCCCTCCACTTT,CASSGGGSVAGSYNSPLHF
TRBJ2-7,TRBD1,few,TRBV7-2,TGTGCCAGCAGCCCGGACAGGGGGGAGTTCTACGAGCAGTACTTC,CASSPDRGEFYEQYF
TRBJ2-2,TRBD2,-,TRBV2,TGTGCCAGCATGGGGGGGGCGAACACCGGGGAGCTGTTTTTT,CASMGGANTGELFF
TRBJ2-2,TRBD2,-,TRBV5-1,TGCGCCAGCAGCGCTTGGGGCGGGAGTAATTCGAACACCGGGGAGCTGTTTTTT,CASSAWGGSNSNTGELFF
TRBJ1-5,-,few,TRBV28,TGTGCCAGCAGGGTGGCCAATCAGCCCCAGCATTTT,CASRVANQPQHF
TRBJ2-2,-,-,TRBV2,TGTGCCAGCAGGACAGGTTTGTCGGCCGGGGAGCTGTTTTTT,CASRTGLSAGELFF
TRBJ2-3,TRBD2,-,TRBV28,TGTGCCAGCTCTCCGGGAGGGCGCGCAGATACGCAGTATTTT,CASSPGGRADTQYF
TRBJ2-1,TRBD1,-,TRBV6-5,TGTGCCAGCAGTTACTCGCAGGGGGCGGAGGATGAGCAGTTCTTC,CASSYSQGAEDEQFF
TRBJ2-7,-,-,TRBV11-3,TGTGCCAGCAGCCACGGCCCCAATTACAGAAGGTTCTACGAGCAGTACTTC,CASSHGPNYRRFYEQYF
TRBJ1-2,-,-,TRBV6-5,TGTGCCAGCAGGGACAGTAAGCGGGGCTACACCTTC,CASRDSKRGYTF
TRBJ2-3,TRBD1,-,TRBV5-1,TGCGCCAGCAGCTTGGTAGGCAGGGGGTCAAGCAGGACAGATACGCAGTATTTT,CASSLVGRGSSRTDTQYF
TRBJ2-7,-,once,TRBV15,TGTGCCACCAGCAGAGACAGCGGAACGAAGTACTTC,CATSRDSGTKYF
TRBJ2-5,TRBD1,-,TRBV5-1,TGCGCCAGCAGCTACCGGGGACAGGGGGAGACCCAGTACTTC,CASSYRGQGETQYF
TRBJ2-7,TRBD2,few,TRBV11-2,TGTGCCAGCAGCTTAGTGGGCCTAGCGGGCCCCTACGAGCAGTACTTC,CASSLVGLAGPYEQYF
TRBJ1-1,TRBD1,-,TRBV29-1,TGCAGCGTGGAACGACAGGGGGTGTCTGAAGCTTTCTTT,CSVERQGVSEAFF
TRBJ2-7,TRBD1,-,TRBV28,TGTGCCAGCAGCCGAGGGACAGGGGGCGCTTACGAGCAGTACTTC,CASSRGTGGAYEQYF
TRBJ2-3,-,-,TRBV4-3,TGCGCCAGCAGCCAAGATACAGGCACAGATACGCAGTATTTT,CASSQDTGTDTQYF
TRBJ1-1,-,-,TRBV27,TGTGCCAGCAGTTTATTAGTCGGGGGCACTGAAGCTTTCTTT,CASSLLVGGTEAFF
TRBJ2-3,TRBD1,-,TRBV14,TGTGCCAGCAGCCACATGGGACAGGGTGCAGATACGCAGTATTTT,CASSHMGQGADTQYF
TRBJ1-2,TRBD1,-,TRBV6-1,TGTGCCAGCAGTGGGCAACAGGGGGCGCTGGTCTATGGCTACACCTTC,CASSGQQGALVYGYTF
TRBJ1-1,-,-,TRBV2,TGTGCCAGCAGCCAAGGGGAGGGGGGTGAAGCTTTCTTT,CASSQGEGGEAFF
TRBJ2-1,TRBD2,-,TRBV6-1,TGTGCCAGCAGTGAAGCGCTCGGTCGGGCGGGAGACCCTGGTGAGCAGTTCTTC,CASSEALGRAGDPGEQFF
TRBJ2-3,-,-,TRBV9,TGTGCCAGCAGCGCCCGAGTCCTAGACCTCACAGATACGCAGTATTTT,CASSARVLDLTDTQYF
TRBJ2-7,TRBD1,-,TRBV9,TGTGCCAGCAGCGTAGACTCCAGGGGGTTCGGCGAGCAGTACTTC,CASSVDSRGFGEQYF
TRBJ2-3,TRBD2,-,TRBV9,TGTGCCAGCAGCGCCGCTAGCGGGGGGGAGACAGATACGCAGTATTTT,CASSAASGGETDTQYF
TRBJ2-3,TRBD2,-,TRBV6-5,TGTGCCAGCAGTTACTCGCTAGCGGAGAGCACAGATACGCAGTATTTT,CASSYSLAESTDTQYF
TRBJ1-2,-,-,TRBV7-2,TGTGCCAGCAGCTTATACAGGGTACCTGGCTACACCTTC,CASSLYRVPGYTF
TRBJ1-2,-,-,TRBV9,TGTGCCAGCACCTTGAGGGGGGGACCCCTCGTCGATGGCTACACCTTC,CASTLRGGPLVDGYTF
TRBJ1-2,-,-,TRBV25-1,TGTGCCAGCAGTGAACGAGGCTTCTATGGCTACACCTTC,CASSERGFYGYTF
TRBJ1-2,TRBD1,few,TRBV5-5,TGTGCCAGCAGCCCGGGACAGGGTTTTGGCTATGGCTACACCTTC,CASSPGQGFGYGYTF
TRBJ1-4,TRBD1,-,TRBV18,TGTGCCAGCTCACCGGGACAGGGTCAAGGAAAACTGTTTTTT,CASSPGQGQGKLFF